This T cell receptor beta chain was documented in a study of spatial heterogeneity in lung cancer. Study-level information: Alpha-chain sequences were consistently detected in smaller numbers than beta-chain sequences.

The study, taken as a whole, reports: Ubiquitous expanded tumor TCRs surfaced in blood more at resection than they did at follow-up.

The time point: sample taken at primary tumor resection. Frozen PBMC, nontumor lung or tumor provided whole RNA, which was sequenced unsorted. The donors, about 78 patients with untreated early-stage non-small cell lung cancer, provided the samples. This clonotype was recorded many times. The antigen remains undetermined. Single TCR cDNA molecules each had their own unique molecular identifier. From the 5' RACE reads, TCRdb called clonotypes with MiXCR, one entry per CDR3 protein. The sample records around 60,000 distinct CDR3 sequences, 7% to 10% being singletons. The clonotype originates from a female donor with early-stage non-small cell lung cancer. This sample comprised PBMCs, obtained at surgery.

The CDR3 loop is CASSLQGSYGYTF. CDR3 DNA: TGTGCCAGCTCACTTCAGGGGTCCTATGGCTACACCTTC. This chain uses TRBV18 with TRBJ1-2; weak D call: TRBD1 (6 bases). Germline CDR1 and CDR2: KGHSH and LQKENI. The CDR3 covers 13 residues. V lost 4 bases to trimming and J lost 4 bases, with 10 bases between them.